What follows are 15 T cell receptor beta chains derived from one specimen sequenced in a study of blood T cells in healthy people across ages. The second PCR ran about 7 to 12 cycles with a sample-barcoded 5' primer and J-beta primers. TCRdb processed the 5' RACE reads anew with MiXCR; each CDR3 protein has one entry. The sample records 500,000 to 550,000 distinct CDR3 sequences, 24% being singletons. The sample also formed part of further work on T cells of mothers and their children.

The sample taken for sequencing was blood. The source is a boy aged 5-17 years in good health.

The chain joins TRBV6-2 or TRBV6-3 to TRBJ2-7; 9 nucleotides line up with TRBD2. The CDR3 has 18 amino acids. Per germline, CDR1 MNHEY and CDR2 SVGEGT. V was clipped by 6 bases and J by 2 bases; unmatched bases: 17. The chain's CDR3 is CASRPDGGGLAFTYEQYF. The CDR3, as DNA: TGTGCCAGCAGACCGGACGGGGGAGGACTAGCGTTCACCTACGAGCAGTACTTC.

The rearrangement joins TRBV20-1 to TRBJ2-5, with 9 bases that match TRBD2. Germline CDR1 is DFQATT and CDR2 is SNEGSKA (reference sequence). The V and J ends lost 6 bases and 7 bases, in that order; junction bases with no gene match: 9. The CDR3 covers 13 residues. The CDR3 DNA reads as TGCAGTGCCCTTGACGGGACTAGCCTGACCCAGTACTTC. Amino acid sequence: CSALDGTSLTQYF.

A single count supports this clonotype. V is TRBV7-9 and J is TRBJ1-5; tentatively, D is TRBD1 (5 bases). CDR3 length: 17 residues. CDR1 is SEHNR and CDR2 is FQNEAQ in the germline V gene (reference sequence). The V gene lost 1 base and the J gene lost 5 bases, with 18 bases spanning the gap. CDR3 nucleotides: TGTGCCAGCAGCTTAGAAGGGATTGGGGCAGCTTATCAGCCCCAGCATTTT. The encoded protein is CASSLEGIGAAYQPQHF.

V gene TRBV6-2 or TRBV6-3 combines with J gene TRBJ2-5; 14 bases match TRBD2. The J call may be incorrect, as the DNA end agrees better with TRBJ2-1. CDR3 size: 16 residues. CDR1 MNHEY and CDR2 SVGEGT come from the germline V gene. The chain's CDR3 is CASSYAGLAGDDEQFF. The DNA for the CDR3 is TGTGCCAGCAGTTACGCGGGACTAGCGGGAGATGATGAGCAGTTCTTC.

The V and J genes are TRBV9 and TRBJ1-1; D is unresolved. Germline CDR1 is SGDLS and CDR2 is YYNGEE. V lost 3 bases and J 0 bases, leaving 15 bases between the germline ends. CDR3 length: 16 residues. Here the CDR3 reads CASSEQPGRMNTEAFF. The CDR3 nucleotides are TGTGCCAGCAGCGAACAACCGGGAAGAATGAACACTGAAGCTTTCTTT.

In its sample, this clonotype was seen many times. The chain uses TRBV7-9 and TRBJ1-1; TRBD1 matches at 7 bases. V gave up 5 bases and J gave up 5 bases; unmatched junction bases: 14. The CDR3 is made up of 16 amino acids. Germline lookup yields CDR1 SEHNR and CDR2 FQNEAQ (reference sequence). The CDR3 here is CASSPTRGGRRTEAFF. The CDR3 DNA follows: TGTGCCAGCAGCCCGACCAGGGGGGGAAGAAGAACTGAAGCTTTCTTT.

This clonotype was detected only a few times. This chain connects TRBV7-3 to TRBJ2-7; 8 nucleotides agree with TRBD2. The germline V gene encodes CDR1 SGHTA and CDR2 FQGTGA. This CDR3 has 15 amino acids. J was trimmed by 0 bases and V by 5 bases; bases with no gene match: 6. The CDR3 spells CASSSFAGGSYEQYF. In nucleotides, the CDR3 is TGTGCCAGCAGCAGTTTCGCGGGAGGCTCCTACGAGCAGTACTTC.

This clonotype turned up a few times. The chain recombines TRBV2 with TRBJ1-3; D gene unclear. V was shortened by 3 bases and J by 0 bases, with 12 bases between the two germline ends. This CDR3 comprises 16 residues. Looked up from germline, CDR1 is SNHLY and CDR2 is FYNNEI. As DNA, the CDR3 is TGTGCCAGCAGTGATCCTCTAGGCCCCTCTGGAAACACCATATATTTT. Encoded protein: CASSDPLGPSGNTIYF.

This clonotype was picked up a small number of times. In DNA, the CDR3 is TGTGCCAGCAGTCCCCCGAATGAAAAACTGTTTTTT. It codes for CASSPPNEKLFF. This chain links TRBV28 with TRBJ1-4; D remains ambiguous. The V gene lost 5 bases and the J gene lost 5 bases, with 6 bases spanning the gap. Germline V gene data show CDR1 as MDHEN and CDR2 as SYDVKM. The CDR3 runs 12 residues.

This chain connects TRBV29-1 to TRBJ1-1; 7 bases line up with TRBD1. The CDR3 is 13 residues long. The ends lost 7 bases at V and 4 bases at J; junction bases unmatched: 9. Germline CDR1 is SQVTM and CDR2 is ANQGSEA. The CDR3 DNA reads TGCAGCGGGCATCGACAGGGCCTCACTGAAGCTTTCTTT. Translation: CSGHRQGLTEAFF.

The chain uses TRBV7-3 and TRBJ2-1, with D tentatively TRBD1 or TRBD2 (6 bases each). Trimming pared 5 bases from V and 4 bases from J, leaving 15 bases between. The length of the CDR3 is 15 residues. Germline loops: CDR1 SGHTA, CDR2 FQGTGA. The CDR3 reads CASSPGRGHYNEQFF. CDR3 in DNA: TGTGCCAGCAGCCCCGGCCGGGGGCATTACAATGAGCAGTTCTTC.

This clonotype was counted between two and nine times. CDR3 nucleotide sequence: TGTGCCAGCAGGACCATTACAGGGGGCGGAAACATTCAGTACTTC. Its translation: CASRTITGGGNIQYF. The rearrangement joins TRBV6-2 or TRBV6-3 to TRBJ2-4, with TRBD1 matching over 9 bases. Germline loops: CDR1 MNHEY, CDR2 SVGEGT. This CDR3 is built from 15 residues. V lost 6 bases to trimming and J lost 6 bases; unmatched junction nucleotides: 9.

The CDR3 protein is CASSYFGTSGGDTQYF. The CDR3 DNA reads TGTGCCAGCAGTTACTTCGGGACTAGCGGGGGAGATACGCAGTATTTT. V gene TRBV6-2 or TRBV6-3 combines with J gene TRBJ2-3, with 14 bases fitting TRBD2. Germline loops: CDR1 MNHEY, CDR2 SVGEGT. This CDR3 region has 16 residues. The V and J ends lost 1 base and 5 bases, in that order; junction bases with no gene match: 2.

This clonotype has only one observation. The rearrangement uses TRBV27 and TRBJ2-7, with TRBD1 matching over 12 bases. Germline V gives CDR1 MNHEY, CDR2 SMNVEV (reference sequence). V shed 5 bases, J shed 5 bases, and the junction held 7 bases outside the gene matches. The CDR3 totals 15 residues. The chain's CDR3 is CASSQTGQGANEQYF. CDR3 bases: TGTGCCAGCAGTCAAACGGGACAGGGGGCCAACGAGCAGTACTTC.

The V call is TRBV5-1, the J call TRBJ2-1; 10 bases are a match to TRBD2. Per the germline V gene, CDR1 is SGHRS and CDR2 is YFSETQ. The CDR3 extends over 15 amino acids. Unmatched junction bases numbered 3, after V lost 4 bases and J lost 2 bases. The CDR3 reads CASSPLAGPYNEQFF. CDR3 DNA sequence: TGCGCCAGCAGCCCACTAGCGGGGCCCTACAATGAGCAGTTCTTC.